The 22 T cell receptor beta chains below were found in one sample sequenced in a study of blood T cell repertoires in COVID-19. Some clones are missing from TCRdb's copy, which holds only in-frame ones; the method was immunoSEQ multiplex PCR. The data show more than 300,000 clones, about 90% seen once. Material for sequencing was peripheral blood. These TCRs come from a woman younger than 30 who had recovered from COVID-19.

The chain joins TRBV5-6 to TRBJ2-5; D not resolved. Germline V gene data show CDR1 as SGHDT and CDR2 as YYEEEE. This CDR3 region has 11 residues. V was shortened by 5 bases and J by 7 bases, with 9 bases between the two germline ends. The CDR3 reads CASRSSGTQYF. The CDR3 DNA reads TGTGCCAGCAGGTCTTCGGGGACCCAGTACTTC.

The rearrangement joins TRBV9 to TRBJ1-2; 8 bases fit TRBD1. CDR3 length: 15 residues. Trimming removed 3 bases from V and 4 bases from J; junction bases left unmatched: 8. The germline CDR1 and CDR2 sequences are SGDLS and YYNGEE. CDR3 residues: CASSASGQAFYGYTF. CDR3 nucleotides: TGTGCCAGCAGCGCCTCGGGACAGGCTTTCTATGGCTACACCTTC.

The chain is built from TRBV24-1 and TRBJ2-5; weak D call: TRBD1 (5 bases). V was shortened by 4 bases and J by 1 base, with 9 bases between the two germline ends. This CDR3 is 14 amino acids long. Germline V CDR1 and CDR2: KGHDR, SFDVKD. The DNA of the CDR3 is TGTGCCACCAGTGAATCAGGGTTCCAAGAGACCCAGTACTTC. As protein: CATSESGFQETQYF.

This chain joins TRBV4-1 and TRBJ1-1; no clear D gene. The CDR3 length is 15 residues. Germline CDR1 and CDR2: MGHRA and YSYEKL. Trimming left V 0 bases short and J 4 bases short, with 12 bases between. CDR3 DNA sequence: TGCGCCAGCAGCCAAGAACGAGGGTTGGGCACTGAAGCTTTCTTT. Its translation is CASSQERGLGTEAFF.

The CDR3 DNA reads TGTGCCAGCAGCCTGTTGCAGGGGCTCGGAACCCTAGACACTGAAGCTTTCTTT. It yields the protein CASSLLQGLGTLDTEAFF. The chain employs TRBV5-4 and TRBJ1-1, with a weak D call TRBD1 (6 bases). This CDR3 region has 18 residues. V lost 4 bases, J lost 3 bases, and 25 bases lay in between. From germline, CDR1 is SGHNT and CDR2 YYREEE (reference sequence).

V gene TRBV13 combines with J gene TRBJ2-2, with D unresolved. Trimming took off 1 base at V and 6 bases at J, with 9 bases between the two ends. Per germline, CDR1 PRHDT and CDR2 FYEKMQ (reference sequence). CDR3 length: 14 amino acids. CDR3 sequence: CASSLALSPGELFF. As DNA, the CDR3 is TGTGCCAGCAGCTTAGCACTTTCCCCCGGGGAGCTGTTTTTT. Full variable domain (rest looked up from reference TRBV13 and TRBJ2-2): AAGVIQSPRHLIKEKRETATLKCYPIPRHDTVYWYQQGPGQDPQFLISFYEKMQSDKGSIPDRFSAQQFSDYHSELNMSSLELGDSALYFCASSLALSPGELFFGEGSRLTVL.

The chain joins TRBV30 to TRBJ2-4; D is possibly TRBD1 (7 bases). The germline gives CDR1 GTSNPN, CDR2 SVGIG (reference sequence). V was shortened by 2 bases and J by 1 base, with 15 bases between the two germline ends. The CDR3 is 16 amino acids. In DNA form, the CDR3 reads TGTGCCTGGAGTCCAGGGGGAGGTAGCGCCAAAAACATTCAGTACTTC. Translating gives CAWSPGGGSAKNIQYF. Full variable domain (remainder filled in from reference TRBV30 and TRBJ2-4): SQTIHQWPATLVQPVGSPLSLECTVEGTSNPNLYWYRQAAGRGLQLLFYSVGIGQISSEVPQNLSASRPQDRQFILSSKKLLLSDSGFYLCAWSPGGGSAKNIQYFGAGTRLSVL.

This rearrangement joins TRBV24-1 to TRBJ2-1, with 7 bases aligning to TRBD2. Germline CDR1 KGHDR, CDR2 SFDVKD. The CDR3 spans 14 residues. V shed 8 bases, J shed 0 bases, and the junction held 3 bases outside the gene matches. The CDR3 reads CATNGGSSYNEQFF. The CDR3 region has the DNA TGTGCCACCAACGGCGGGAGCTCCTACAATGAGCAGTTCTTC.

The rearrangement joins TRBV27 to TRBJ1-5; D is undetermined. Germline V gene sequence: CDR1 MNHEY, CDR2 SMNVEV (reference sequence). With 5 bases removed from V and 4 bases from J, the gap between germline ends came to 12 bases. The length of the CDR3 is 14 residues. CDR3 DNA: TGTGCCAGCAGTCCGCGCGGGGAGAATCAGCCCCAGCATTTT. Amino acids: CASSPRGENQPQHF.

V and J are TRBV5-4 and TRBJ1-2; D might be TRBD1 (6 bases). Trimming pared 4 bases from V and 3 bases from J, leaving 19 bases between. This CDR3 has 16 amino acids. CDR1 and CDR2 from the germline V gene are SGHNT and YYREEE (reference sequence). This CDR3 reads CASSPGGQGVDYGYTF. The CDR3 nucleotides read TGTGCCAGCAGCCCCGGGGGGCAGGGAGTGGACTATGGCTACACCTTC.

This clone was recorded at least ten times. V gene TRBV2 combines with J gene TRBJ1-4; 7 nucleotides align to TRBD1. Losses at the gene ends were 4 bases for V and 0 bases for J; bases not matched to a gene: 2. The CDR3 contains 15 residues. The germline V gene has CDR1 SNHLY and CDR2 FYNNEI. CDR3 residues: CASSATGATNEKLFF. The CDR3 nucleotides read TGTGCCAGCAGTGCAACAGGGGCAACTAATGAAAAACTGTTTTTT.

The chain recombines TRBV6-5 with TRBJ2-7; D unresolved. The CDR3 extends over 13 amino acids. V was trimmed by 6 bases and J by 0 bases, leaving 9 bases between them. The germline CDR1 and CDR2 sequences are MNHEY and SVGAGI. The CDR3 nucleotides read TGTGCCAGCAGGGGCCAGATCTCCTACGAGCAGTACGTC. Encoded protein: CASRGQISYEQYV.

The rearrangement links TRBV30 to TRBJ1-1, with a weak D call TRBD1 (6 bases). Germline V gene sequence: CDR1 GTSNPN, CDR2 SVGIG (reference sequence). CDR3 length equals 13 residues. V shed 5 bases and J shed 4 bases, with 14 bases lying between them. CDR3 coding DNA: TGTGCCTGGGGCGGGGGGCGGATCACTGAAGCTTTCTTT. This encodes CAWGGGRITEAFF.

V usage is TRBV27 and J usage is TRBJ1-2; 8 nucleotides agree with TRBD1. Losses at the gene ends were 4 bases for V and 4 bases for J; bases not matched to a gene: 2. The CDR3 covers 13 residues. The germline V gene has CDR1 MNHEY and CDR2 SMNVEV (reference sequence). DNA for the CDR3: TGTGCCAGCAGTTACGGACAGGGCTATGGCTACACCTTC. Translating gives CASSYGQGYGYTF.

This clone has only one observation. Here the CDR3 reads CASSPYRTGGPYGYTF. In nucleotides, the CDR3 is TGTGCCAGCAGCCCATACCGGACAGGGGGCCCCTATGGCTACACCTTC. The chain combines TRBV14 with TRBJ1-2; 11 bases map to TRBD1. The V gene's germline CDR1 is SGHDN and CDR2 FVKESK. J lost 4 bases, V lost 4 bases, and 8 bases had no gene match. This CDR3 region has 16 residues.

This sequence joins TRBV4-3 and TRBJ2-7; 9 positions match TRBD1. Germline loops: CDR1 LGHNA, CDR2 YSLEER. The length of the CDR3 is 14 residues. The V and J ends lost 2 bases and 6 bases, in that order; junction bases with no gene match: 5. CDR3 DNA sequence: TGCGCCAGCAGCCAAAGGGACAGGGAAGGCGAGCAGTACGTC. It encodes CASSQRDREGEQYV.

J is TRBJ2-1 and V is TRBV6-4, with D possibly being TRBD2 (6 bases). The CDR3 covers 16 residues. Germline lookup yields CDR1 MRHNA and CDR2 SNTAGT. The germline V and J ends were trimmed by 8 bases and 7 bases, with 24 bases remaining between them. CDR3 loop: CASSVYGGPAFNEQFF. CDR3 bases: TGTGCCAGCTCCGTTTACGGGGGTCCAGCTTTTAATGAGCAGTTCTTC.

V gene TRBV29-1 combines with J gene TRBJ1-1; D gene uncertain. This CDR3 contains 13 residues. CDR1 is SQVTM and CDR2 is ANQGSEA in the germline V gene. V lost 3 bases to trimming and J lost 5 bases, with 13 bases between them. CDR3 sequence (DNA): TGCAGCGTTGATGGCGGTAGTCATACTGAAGCTTTCTTT. Its translation is CSVDGGSHTEAFF.

The chain recombines TRBV7-9 with TRBJ1-4, with TRBD1 as a possible D gene (5 bases). Germline V gives CDR1 SEHNR, CDR2 FQNEAQ (reference sequence). The CDR3 covers 17 residues. V was cut by 4 bases and J by 4 bases, with 19 bases left in between. The CDR3 DNA sequence: TGTGCCAGCAGCTCCGCGGGGGGAGGGGTTAGTAATGAAAAACTGTTTTTT. This sequence encodes CASSSAGGGVSNEKLFF. The full variable domain, its missing parts supplied by reference TRBV7-9 and TRBJ1-4, is DTGVSQNPRHKITKRGQNVTFRCDPISEHNRLYWYRQTLGQGPEFLTYFQNEAQLEKSRLLSDRFSAERPKGSFSTLEIQRTEQGDSAMYLCASSSAGGGVSNEKLFFGSGTQLSVL.

This chain uses TRBV12-3 or TRBV12-4 with TRBJ1-6; D not certain. CDR3 length: 12 residues. Between the trimmed V and J ends, which lost 0 bases and 9 bases, there was a span of 3 bases. CDR3 DNA sequence: TGTGCCAGCAGTTTAGCAGCTTCACCCCTCCACTTT. It encodes CASSLAASPLHF.

The gene calls are TRBV19 and TRBJ2-3, with TRBD2 identical over 11 bases. V dropped 5 bases and J dropped 9; count of bases not matched to a gene: 19. This CDR3 comprises 18 residues. Germline lookup yields CDR1 LNHDA and CDR2 SQIVND (reference sequence). CDR3 region: CASSGPSGRPFLSGTQYF. The CDR3 DNA follows: TGTGCCAGTAGTGGGCCTAGCGGGAGGCCCTTTCTTAGCGGAACGCAGTATTTT.

This chain links TRBV24-1 with TRBJ2-1; unclear D gene. CDR3 length: 15 residues. Trimming took off 2 bases at V and 3 bases at J, with 10 bases between the two ends. Germline lookup yields CDR1 KGHDR and CDR2 SFDVKD. CDR3 bases: TGTGCCACCAGTGATTCTAGTAACTTCTACAATGAGCAGTTCTTC. Amino acid sequence: CATSDSSNFYNEQFF.